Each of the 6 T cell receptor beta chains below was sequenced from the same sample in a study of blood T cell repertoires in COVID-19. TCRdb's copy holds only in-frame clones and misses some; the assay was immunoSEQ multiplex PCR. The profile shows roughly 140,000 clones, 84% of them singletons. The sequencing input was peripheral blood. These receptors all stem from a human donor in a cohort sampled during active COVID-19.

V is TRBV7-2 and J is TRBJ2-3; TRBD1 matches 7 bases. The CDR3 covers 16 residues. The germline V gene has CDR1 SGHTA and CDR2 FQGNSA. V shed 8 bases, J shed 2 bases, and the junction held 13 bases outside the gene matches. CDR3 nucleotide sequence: TGTGCCAGCGCCCGACAGGGTACGTCATCCACAGATACGCAGTATTTT. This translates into CASARQGTSSTDTQYF.

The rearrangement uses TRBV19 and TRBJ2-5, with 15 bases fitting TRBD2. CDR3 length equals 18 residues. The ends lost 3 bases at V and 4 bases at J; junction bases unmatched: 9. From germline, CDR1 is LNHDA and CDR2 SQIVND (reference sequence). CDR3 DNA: TGTGCCAGTAGTATTCGGACTAGCGGGGGGGCTTTAGGAGAGACCCAGTACTTC. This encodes CASSIRTSGGALGETQYF.

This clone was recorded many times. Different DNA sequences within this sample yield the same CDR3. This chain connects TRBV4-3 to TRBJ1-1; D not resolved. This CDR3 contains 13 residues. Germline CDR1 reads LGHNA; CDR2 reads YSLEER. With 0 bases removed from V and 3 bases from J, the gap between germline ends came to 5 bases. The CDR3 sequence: CASSQDRDTEAFF. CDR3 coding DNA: TGCGCCAGCAGCCAAGATCGAGACACTGAAGCTTTCTTT.

DNA of the CDR3: TGTGCCAGCAGCCAATATGAGGGGGTGAACTATGGCTACACCTTC. Protein product: CASSQYEGVNYGYTF. The chain links TRBV16 to TRBJ1-2, with a weak D call TRBD1 (6 bases). V lost 1 base and J lost 2, with 11 bases in between. Germline loops: CDR1 KGHSY, CDR2 FQNENV. CDR3 size: 15 residues.

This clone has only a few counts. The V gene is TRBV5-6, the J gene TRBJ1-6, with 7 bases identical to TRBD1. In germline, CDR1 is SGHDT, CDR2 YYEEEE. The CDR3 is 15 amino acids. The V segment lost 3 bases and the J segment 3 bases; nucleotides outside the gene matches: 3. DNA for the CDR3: TGTGCCAGCAGCTCTACAGGGGACTATAATTCACCCCTCCACTTT. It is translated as CASSSTGDYNSPLHF.

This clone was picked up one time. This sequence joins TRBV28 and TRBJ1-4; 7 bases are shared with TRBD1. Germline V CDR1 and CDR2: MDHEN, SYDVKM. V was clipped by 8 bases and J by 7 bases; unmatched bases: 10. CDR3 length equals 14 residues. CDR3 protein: CASVPRGRPEKLFF. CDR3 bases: TGTGCCAGCGTACCTAGGGGGCGCCCTGAAAAACTGTTTTTT.